This T cell receptor beta chain was documented in a study of regulatory T cells in long-lasting Graves disease. General study points: Those with persistent disease had in common more public clonotypes (2,741) than new patients (approximately 890).

This clonotype was recorded many times. Its target is unknown. Time point defined: newly diagnosed GD, antithyroid drugs for less than 3 months. There was RNA extracted from PBMCs, and the TCR library was made from it. With 3 bases removed from V and 6 bases from J, the gap between germline ends came to 21 bases. The length of the CDR3 is 17 residues. Germline V gives CDR1 MDHEN, CDR2 SYDVKM. Researchers made TCR beta libraries by using iRepertoire HTBI primers and running Arm-PCR on CDR3 regions. TCRdb re-called the multiplex PCR reads through MiXCR, storing one row per CDR3 protein. The data show around 450,000 distinct CDR3 sequences, 14% to 15% seen once. Another study also made use of these data, one on T cells in Graves' hyperthyroidism and ophthalmopathy. In that study: Patients were excluded for uncontrolled infection, other autoimmune disease, pregnancy or lactation.

The sequences come from peripheral blood mononuclear cells (PBMCs), collected at new diagnosis, from a patient treated with antithyroid drugs. The chain uses TRBV28 and TRBJ2-1; D is perhaps TRBD2 (6 bases). The clonotype originates from a woman aged 25-40 years with Graves disease. CDR3 sequence reads: CASSFPVSGGGSNEQFF. The CDR3 region has the DNA TGTGCCAGCAGTTTCCCTGTCAGTGGGGGAGGTAGCAATGAGCAGTTCTTC.